The 18 T cell receptor beta chains below come from one sample, sequenced in a study of cytomegalovirus exposure and HLA in healthy donors. Vbeta (60) and Jbeta (13) primers were used in the PCR. Assay used: immunoSEQ multiplex PCR; TCRdb lists only in-frame clones, some missing. Of around 170,000 clones detected, 80% appear once; the ten largest clones hold about 6%. Sequenced material: PBMCs. These TCRs come from a man aged 40-49 years in good health and CMV-seropositive.

V and J are TRBV7-8 and TRBJ1-1, with 10 positions matching TRBD1. The ends lost 4 bases at V and 6 bases at J; junction bases unmatched: 5. CDR3 size: 14 residues. Germline V gene data show CDR1 as SGHVS and CDR2 as FQNEAQ. DNA for the CDR3: TGTGCCAGCAGCTGGACAGGGGGATCACCTGAAGCTTTCTTT. It translates to CASSWTGGSPEAFF.

In its sample, this clone was seen a few times. J is TRBJ2-1 and V is TRBV4-1; 7 bases map to TRBD1. This CDR3 has 14 residues. In germline, CDR1 is MGHRA, CDR2 YSYEKL. V lost 3 bases and J lost 5; bases outside the gene matches: 4. The CDR3 DNA reads as TGCGCCAGCAGCCACAGACAGGGACACAATGAGCAGTTCTTC. This gives the protein CASSHRQGHNEQFF.

The chain is built from TRBV7-9 and TRBJ2-1, with 9 bases fitting TRBD1. The junction had 10 bases not matched to a gene; V was cut back by 5 bases and J by 2 bases. In germline, CDR1 is SEHNR, CDR2 FQNEAQ (reference sequence). The CDR3 is 17 residues long. DNA of the CDR3: TGTGCCAGCAGCCCCACCCCCCGGGACAGGGCCTACAATGAGCAGTTCTTC. Amino acids: CASSPTPRDRAYNEQFF. Full variable domain (outside the CDR3, taken from reference TRBV7-9 and TRBJ2-1): DTGVSQNPRHKITKRGQNVTFRCDPISEHNRLYWYRQTLGQGPEFLTYFQNEAQLEKSRLLSDRFSAERPKGSFSTLEIQRTEQGDSAMYLCASSPTPRDRAYNEQFFGPGTRLTVL.

The rearrangement joins TRBV30 to TRBJ2-1; 16 bases are shared with TRBD2. The CDR3 totals 18 residues. Germline CDR1 GTSNPN, CDR2 SVGIG (reference sequence). With V trimmed by 1 base and J by 2 bases, 5 bases remained unmatched. Here the CDR3 reads CAWSGGTSGGGPYNEQFF. The CDR3 DNA reads TGTGCCTGGAGTGGGGGGACTAGCGGGGGGGGTCCCTACAATGAGCAGTTCTTC.

This chain uses TRBV13 with TRBJ2-7, with a possible D match to TRBD1 (5 bases). The CDR3 is 14 residues long. Trimming removed 1 base at V and 5 bases at J, with 12 bases between. Germline V gene lookup returns CDR1 PRHDT and CDR2 FYEKMQ (reference sequence). CDR3 residues: CASSLATELHEQYF. The CDR3 coding sequence is TGTGCCAGCAGCTTAGCGACAGAGCTCCACGAGCAGTACTTC.

The chain is built from TRBV6-5 and TRBJ2-1, with a tentative D call TRBD1 (5 bases). Trimming shortened V by 10 bases and J by 5 bases, and 15 bases separated the two germline ends. CDR1 and CDR2 (germline): MNHEY, SVGAGI. The CDR3 has 13 residues. The CDR3 DNA follows: TGTGCCATAAGCGTGGACATGAACAATGAGCAGTTCTTC. It is translated as CAISVDMNNEQFF.

This clone was observed a handful of times. The V gene is TRBV7-9, the J gene TRBJ1-1, with D perhaps matching TRBD1 (6 bases). V lost 3 bases and J 5 bases, leaving 10 bases between the germline ends. Germline CDR1 and CDR2: SEHNR and FQNEAQ (reference sequence). The CDR3 runs 13 residues. The CDR3 reads CASSLGARTEAFF. The CDR3 nucleotides read TGTGCCAGCAGCTTGGGGGCGCGGACTGAAGCTTTCTTT.

The chain links TRBV2 to TRBJ2-5; D perhaps matches TRBD2 (6 bases). The V gene's germline CDR1 is SNHLY and CDR2 FYNNEI. V lost 6 bases to trimming and J lost 14 bases, with 16 bases between them. The CDR3 covers 11 residues. The CDR3 nucleotides read TGTGCCAGCAGGACGGGACTGCACTCCTACTTC. Protein sequence: CASRTGLHSYF.

This clone has just one count. This chain joins TRBV9 and TRBJ1-3; 10 bases are shared with TRBD1. This CDR3 is built from 17 residues. Germline CDR1 is SGDLS and CDR2 is YYNGEE. Trimming at V came to 3 bases and at J to 4 bases, leaving 10 bases not matched to a gene. The chain's CDR3 is CASSAADRGLSGNTIYF. The CDR3 DNA is TGTGCCAGCAGCGCAGCGGACAGGGGGTTGTCCGGAAACACCATATATTTT.

The genes are TRBV19 and TRBJ2-2; the match to TRBD1 covers 7 bases. The V and J ends lost 7 bases and 2 bases, in that order; junction bases with no gene match: 4. This CDR3 spans 14 amino acids. Germline CDR1 LNHDA, CDR2 SQIVND (reference sequence). CDR3 sequence reads: CASMGQTNTGELFF. The CDR3 region has the DNA TGTGCCAGTATGGGACAGACCAACACCGGGGAGCTGTTTTTT.

This chain joins TRBV5-1 and TRBJ2-1; TRBD2 agrees at 8 bases. CDR1 is SGHRS and CDR2 is YFSETQ in the germline V gene. The CDR3 spans 14 residues. V shed 4 bases, J shed 3 bases, and the junction held 3 bases outside the gene matches. CDR3 loop: CASSGGGSYNEQFF. The CDR3 DNA reads TGCGCCAGCAGCGGCGGGGGGAGCTACAATGAGCAGTTCTTC.

The chain recombines TRBV19 with TRBJ1-2; 9 positions match TRBD1. Germline CDR1 LNHDA, CDR2 SQIVND (reference sequence). The J segment lost 7 bases and the V segment lost 6 bases, leaving 12 bases of the junction unmatched. There are 15 residues in the CDR3. The CDR3, as DNA: TGTGCCAGTAGGGACAGGGGCCCCCCTACTAGTGGCTACACCTTC. Amino acids: CASRDRGPPTSGYTF.

V and J are TRBV7-9 and TRBJ2-7, with 7 bases fitting TRBD2. The CDR3 totals 16 residues. V dropped 8 bases and J dropped 1; count of bases not matched to a gene: 14. The germline CDR1 and CDR2 sequences are SEHNR and FQNEAQ (reference sequence). CDR3 residues: CASSTDGGTDSYEQYF. CDR3 sequence (DNA): TGTGCCAGCTCAACCGACGGGGGGACGGATTCCTACGAGCAGTACTTC. Full variable domain (rest looked up from reference TRBV7-9 and TRBJ2-7): DTGVSQNPRHKITKRGQNVTFRCDPISEHNRLYWYRQTLGQGPEFLTYFQNEAQLEKSRLLSDRFSAERPKGSFSTLEIQRTEQGDSAMYLCASSTDGGTDSYEQYFGPGTRLTVT.

V is TRBV7-2 and J is TRBJ2-7; maybe TRBD1 (5 bases). The V end lost 3 bases, the J end lost 3 bases, and 9 bases lay between the germline ends. The CDR3 has 13 amino acids. CDR1 and CDR2 (germline): SGHTA, FQGNSA. In nucleotides, the CDR3 is TGTGCCAGCAGCTTCTACAGGAACTACGAGCAGTACTTC. Residues: CASSFYRNYEQYF. Variable domain in full (rest from reference TRBV7-2 and TRBJ2-7): GAGVSQSPSNKVTEKGKDVELRCDPISGHTALYWYRQSLGQGLEFLIYFQGNSAPDKSGLPSDRFSAERTGGSVSTLTIQRTQQEDSAVYLCASSFYRNYEQYFGPGTRLTVT.

The CDR3 is CASSQVFAGELFF. The CDR3, as DNA: TGCGCCAGCAGCCAAGTTTTCGCCGGGGAGCTGTTTTTT. This chain links TRBV4-1 with TRBJ2-2, with D uncertain. CDR1 and CDR2 from the germline V gene are MGHRA and YSYEKL. Deletions cut 1 base from V and 6 bases from J, with 6 bases between. CDR3 size: 13 residues.

The chain links TRBV9 to TRBJ2-7, with D tentatively TRBD1 (6 bases). Germline V gene data show CDR1 as SGDLS and CDR2 as YYNGEE. V shed 3 bases and J shed 1 base, with 8 bases lying between them. The CDR3 loop spans 13 amino acids. This chain's CDR3 is CASSETGSYEQYF. CDR3 sequence (DNA): TGTGCCAGCAGCGAAACAGGGTCCTACGAGCAGTACTTC.

This chain uses TRBV7-9 with TRBJ2-2, with a possible D match to TRBD2 (7 bases). The V gene lost 5 bases and the J gene lost 3 bases, with 13 bases spanning the gap. There are 15 residues in the CDR3. Germline CDR1 and CDR2: SEHNR and FQNEAQ (reference sequence). For the CDR3, the DNA is TGTGCCAGCAGCATTCTCGGGGGGCACACCGGGGAGCTGTTTTTT. Amino acid sequence: CASSILGGHTGELFF. Drawing the rest from reference TRBV7-9 and TRBJ2-2, the complete variable domain is DTGVSQNPRHKITKRGQNVTFRCDPISEHNRLYWYRQTLGQGPEFLTYFQNEAQLEKSRLLSDRFSAERPKGSFSTLEIQRTEQGDSAMYLCASSILGGHTGELFFGEGSRLTVL.

This rearrangement joins TRBV2 to TRBJ1-1; 7 bases line up with TRBD1. Trimming removed 3 bases from V and 4 bases from J; junction bases left unmatched: 5. The length of the CDR3 is 14 residues. CDR1 and CDR2 from the germline V gene are SNHLY and FYNNEI. For the CDR3, the DNA is TGTGCCAGCAGTGAGTGGCAGGGGGTCACTGAAGCTTTCTTT. Its translation is CASSEWQGVTEAFF.